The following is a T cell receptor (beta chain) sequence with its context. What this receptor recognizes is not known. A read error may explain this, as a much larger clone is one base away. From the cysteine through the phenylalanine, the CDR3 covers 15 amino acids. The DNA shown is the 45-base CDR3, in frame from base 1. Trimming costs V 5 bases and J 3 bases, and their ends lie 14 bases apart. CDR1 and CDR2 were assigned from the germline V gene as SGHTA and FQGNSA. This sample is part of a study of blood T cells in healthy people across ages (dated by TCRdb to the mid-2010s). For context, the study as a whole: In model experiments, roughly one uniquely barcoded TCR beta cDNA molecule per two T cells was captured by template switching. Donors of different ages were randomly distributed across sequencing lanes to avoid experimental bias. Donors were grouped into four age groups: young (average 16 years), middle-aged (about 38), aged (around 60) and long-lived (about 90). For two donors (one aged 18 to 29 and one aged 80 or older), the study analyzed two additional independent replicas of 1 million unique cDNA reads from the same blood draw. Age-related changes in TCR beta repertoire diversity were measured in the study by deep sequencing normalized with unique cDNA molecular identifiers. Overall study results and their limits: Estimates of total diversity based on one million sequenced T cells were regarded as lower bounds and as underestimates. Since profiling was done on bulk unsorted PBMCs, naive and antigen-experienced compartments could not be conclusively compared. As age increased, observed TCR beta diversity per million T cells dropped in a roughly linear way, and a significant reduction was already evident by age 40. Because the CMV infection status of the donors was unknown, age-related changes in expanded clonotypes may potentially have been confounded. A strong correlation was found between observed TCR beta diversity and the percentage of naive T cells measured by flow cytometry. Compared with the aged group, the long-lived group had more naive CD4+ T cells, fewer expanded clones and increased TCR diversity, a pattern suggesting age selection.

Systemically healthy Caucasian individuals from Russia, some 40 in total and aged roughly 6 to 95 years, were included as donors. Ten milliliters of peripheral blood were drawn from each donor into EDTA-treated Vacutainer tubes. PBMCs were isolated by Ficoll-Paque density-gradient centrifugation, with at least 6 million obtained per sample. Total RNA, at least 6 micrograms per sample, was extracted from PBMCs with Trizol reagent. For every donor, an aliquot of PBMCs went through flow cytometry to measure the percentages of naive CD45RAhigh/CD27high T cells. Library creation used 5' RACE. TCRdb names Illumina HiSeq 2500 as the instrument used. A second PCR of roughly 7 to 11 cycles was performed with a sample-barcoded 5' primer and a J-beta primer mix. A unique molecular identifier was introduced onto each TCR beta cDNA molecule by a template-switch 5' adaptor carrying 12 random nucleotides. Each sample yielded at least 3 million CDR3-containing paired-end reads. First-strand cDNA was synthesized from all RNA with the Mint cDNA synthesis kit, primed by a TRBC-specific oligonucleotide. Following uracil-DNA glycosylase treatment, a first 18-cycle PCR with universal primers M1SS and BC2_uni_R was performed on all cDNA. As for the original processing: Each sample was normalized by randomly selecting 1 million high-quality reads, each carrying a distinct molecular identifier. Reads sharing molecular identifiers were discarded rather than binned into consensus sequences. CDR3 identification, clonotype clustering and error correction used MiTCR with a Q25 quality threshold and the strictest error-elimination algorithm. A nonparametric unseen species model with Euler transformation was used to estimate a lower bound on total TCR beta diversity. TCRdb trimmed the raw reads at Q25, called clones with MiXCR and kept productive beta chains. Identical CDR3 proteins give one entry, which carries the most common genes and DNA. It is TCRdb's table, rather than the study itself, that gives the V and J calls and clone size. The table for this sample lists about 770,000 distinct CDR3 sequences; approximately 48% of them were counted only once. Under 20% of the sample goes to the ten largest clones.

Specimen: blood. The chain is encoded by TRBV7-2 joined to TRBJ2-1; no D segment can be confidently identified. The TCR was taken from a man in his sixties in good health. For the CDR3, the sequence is CASSQRGIDYNEQFF. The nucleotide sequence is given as TGTGCCAGCAGCCAAAGAGGAATCGACTACAATGAGCAGTTCTTC.